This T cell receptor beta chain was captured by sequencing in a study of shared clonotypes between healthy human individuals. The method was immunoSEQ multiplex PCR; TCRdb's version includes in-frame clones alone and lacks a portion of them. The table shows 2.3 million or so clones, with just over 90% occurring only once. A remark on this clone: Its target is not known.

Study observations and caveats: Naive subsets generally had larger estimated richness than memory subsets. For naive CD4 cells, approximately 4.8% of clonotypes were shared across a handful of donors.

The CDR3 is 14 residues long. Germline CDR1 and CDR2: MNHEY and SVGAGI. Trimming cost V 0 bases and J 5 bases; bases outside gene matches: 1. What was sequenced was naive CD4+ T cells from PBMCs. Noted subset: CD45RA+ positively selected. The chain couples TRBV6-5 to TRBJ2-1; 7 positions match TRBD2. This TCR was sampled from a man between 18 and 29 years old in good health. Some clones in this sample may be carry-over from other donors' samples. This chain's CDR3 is CASSYSAGDNEQFF. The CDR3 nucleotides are TGTGCCAGCAGTTACTCGGCGGGAGACAATGAGCAGTTCTTC.